This T cell receptor (beta chain) derives from a study of blood T cell repertoires in COVID-19. Looking at the study overall: From the United States, Italy and Spain came samples of acute and convalescent COVID-19.

There are 15 residues in the CDR3. The junction had 4 bases not matched to a gene; V was cut back by 1 base and J by 3 bases. CDR1 is SGDLS, CDR2 YYNGEE, per germline. Original data processing: Amplification from reference gene primers served as the basis for estimated nucleated cell counts. Repertoires were generated with immunoSEQ multiplex PCR, while TCRdb's copy carries only in-frame clones and drops some. V and J calls plus clone size are reproduced from that table; the DNA served to infer D and trimming. This table has roughly 160,000 clones, approximately 86% appearing once. The chain joins TRBV9 to TRBJ2-1, with 7 bases matching TRBD1. Sequenced: peripheral blood. The TCR sequence derives from a man aged 45-65 years with active or convalescent COVID-19. The CDR3 sequence is CASSVTDRYYNEQFF. The CDR3 DNA reads as TGTGCCAGCAGCGTAACGGACAGGTACTACAATGAGCAGTTCTTC.